This passage covers 7 T cell receptor beta chains from one sample sequenced in a study. TCRdb re-analysed the reads in MiXCR, keeping a single row per CDR3 protein. The sample yields roughly 6,400 distinct CDR3 sequences, roughly a third seen once. Material: blood. The receptors come from a human donor.

This rearrangement joins TRBV20-1 to TRBJ2-5, with D possibly TRBD2 on 6 matching bases. Trimming took 0 bases from V and 0 from J, leaving 11 bases between them. The CDR3 sequence is 15 residues long. Germline V gene lookup returns CDR1 DFQATT and CDR2 SNEGSKA (reference sequence). In nucleotides, the CDR3 is TGCAGTGCTAGAGATTTCCGCGGGAACCAAGAGACCCAGTACTTC. This translates into CSARDFRGNQETQYF.

The sample holds many counts of this clonotype. The rearrangement joins TRBV29-1 to TRBJ2-1; TRBD2 is a possible D gene (5 bases). Germline loops: CDR1 SQVTM, CDR2 ANQGSEA. This CDR3 has 13 amino acids. Trimming pared 4 bases from V and 9 bases from J, leaving 16 bases between. CDR3 sequence (DNA): TGCAGCGTTGCGGGGTCTACCTGGGGTGAGCAGTTCTTC. This gives the protein CSVAGSTWGEQFF.

CDR3 DNA sequence: TGCGCCAGCAGCTTGTATGCCGAGTTTGGCCCGTCTGGCACTGAAGCTTTCTTT. This sequence encodes CASSLYAEFGPSGTEAFF. V is TRBV5-1 and J is TRBJ1-1; unclear D gene. The germline V gene encodes CDR1 SGHRS and CDR2 YFSETQ. V was shortened by 1 base and J by 4 bases, with 23 bases between the two germline ends. CDR3 length: 18 residues.

Worth noting for this clonotype: This may arise from a read error, as a much more abundant clone is one base away. This sequence joins TRBV4-2 and TRBJ1-5, with a tentative D call TRBD1 (5 bases). Germline V gives CDR1 LGHNA, CDR2 YNFKEQ. There are 16 residues in the CDR3. The V end was cut by 4 bases, the J end by 1 base, with 14 bases between. The CDR3 DNA reads as TGTGCCAGCAGCCTCAGCCGGGGGAAAAGCAATCAGCCCCAGCATTTT. It specifies CASSLSRGKSNQPQHF.

By sample fraction, this clonotype is medium-sized. This sequence joins TRBV4-1 and TRBJ2-7; D call uncertain. V lost 1 base and J 5 bases, leaving 9 bases between the germline ends. The length of the CDR3 is 13 residues. The germline V gene has CDR1 MGHRA and CDR2 YSYEKL. CDR3 region: CASSQGGNDEQYF. The CDR3 DNA follows: TGCGCCAGCAGCCAAGGAGGTAATGACGAGCAGTACTTC.

This clonotype has at least ten counts. The rearrangement uses TRBV29-1 and TRBJ1-2; D is undetermined. Trimming removed 0 bases from V and 2 bases from J, with 10 bases in between. This CDR3 comprises 14 residues. CDR1 SQVTM and CDR2 ANQGSEA come from the germline V gene. CDR3 DNA: TGCAGCGTTGAAGAATGGGCAGTAAACTATGGCTACACCTTC. Amino acid sequence: CSVEEWAVNYGYTF.

In its sample, this clonotype is medium-sized. The rearrangement links TRBV18 to TRBJ2-7, with 7 bases identical to TRBD1. From germline, CDR1 is KGHSH and CDR2 LQKENI. V was pared by 3 bases and J by 5 bases, with 4 bases of the junction left unmatched. The CDR3 runs 13 residues. The CDR3 loop is CASSPRGRDEQYF. In nucleotides, the CDR3 is TGTGCCAGCTCACCTAGGGGGCGCGACGAGCAGTACTTC.